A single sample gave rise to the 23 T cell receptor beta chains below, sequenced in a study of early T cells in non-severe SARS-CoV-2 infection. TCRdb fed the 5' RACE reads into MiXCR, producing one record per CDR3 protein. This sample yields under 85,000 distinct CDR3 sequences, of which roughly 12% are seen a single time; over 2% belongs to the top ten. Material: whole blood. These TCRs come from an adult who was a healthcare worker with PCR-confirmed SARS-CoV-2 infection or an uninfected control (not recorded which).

DNA of the CDR3: TGCAGCGTCAACGGACACGCGAACACTGAAGCTTTCTTT. Encoded protein: CSVNGHANTEAFF. The J gene is TRBJ1-1, the V gene TRBV29-1, with D maybe TRBD1 (5 bases). The germline V and J ends were trimmed by 6 bases and 1 base, with 12 bases remaining between them. Germline CDR1 reads SQVTM; CDR2 reads ANQGSEA. The CDR3 is 13 residues long.

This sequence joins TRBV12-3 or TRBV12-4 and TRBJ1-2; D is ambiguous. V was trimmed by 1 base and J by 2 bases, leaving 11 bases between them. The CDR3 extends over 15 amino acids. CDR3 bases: TGTGCCAGCAGTTTAGGCAGCCTAGGCAACTATGGCTACACCTTC. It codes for CASSLGSLGNYGYTF.

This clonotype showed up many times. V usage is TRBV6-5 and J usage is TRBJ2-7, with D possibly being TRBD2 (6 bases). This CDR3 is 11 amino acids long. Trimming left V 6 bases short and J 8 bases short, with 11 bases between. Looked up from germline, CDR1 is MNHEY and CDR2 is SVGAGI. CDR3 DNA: TGTGCCAGCAGACGGGACTTCAAGCAGTACTTC. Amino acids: CASRRDFKQYF.

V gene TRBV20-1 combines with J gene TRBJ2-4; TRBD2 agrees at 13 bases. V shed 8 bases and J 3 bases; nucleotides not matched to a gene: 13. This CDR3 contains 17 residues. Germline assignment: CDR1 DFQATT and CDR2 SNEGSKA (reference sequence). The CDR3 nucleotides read TGCAGTTTTCTTACTAGCGGGGGGGCATTAGGCAAAAACATTCAGTACTTC. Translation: CSFLTSGGALGKNIQYF.

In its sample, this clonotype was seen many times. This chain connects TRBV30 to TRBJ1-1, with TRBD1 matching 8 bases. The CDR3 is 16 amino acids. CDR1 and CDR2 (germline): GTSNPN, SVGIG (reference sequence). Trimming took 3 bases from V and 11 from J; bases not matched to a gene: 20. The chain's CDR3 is CAWSKPGQAITLGAFF. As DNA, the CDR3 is TGTGCCTGGAGCAAGCCGGGACAGGCTATAACACTGGGGGCTTTCTTT.

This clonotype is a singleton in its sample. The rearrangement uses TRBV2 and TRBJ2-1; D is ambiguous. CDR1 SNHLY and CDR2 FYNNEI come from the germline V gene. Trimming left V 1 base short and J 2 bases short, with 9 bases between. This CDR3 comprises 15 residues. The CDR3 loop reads CASSEVGSAYNEQFF. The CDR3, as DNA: TGTGCCAGCAGTGAAGTTGGCAGCGCCTACAATGAGCAGTTCTTC.

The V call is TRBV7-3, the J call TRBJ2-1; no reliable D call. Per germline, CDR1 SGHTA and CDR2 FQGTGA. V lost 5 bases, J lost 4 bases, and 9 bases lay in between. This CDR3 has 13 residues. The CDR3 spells CASSQTDYNEQFF. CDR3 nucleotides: TGTGCCAGCAGCCAGACGGATTACAATGAGCAGTTCTTC.

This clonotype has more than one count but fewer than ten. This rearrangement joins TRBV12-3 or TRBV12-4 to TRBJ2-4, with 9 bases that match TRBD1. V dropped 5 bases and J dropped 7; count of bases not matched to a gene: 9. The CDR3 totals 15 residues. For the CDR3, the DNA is TGTGCCAGCAGTCAACGGGGACAGGGTGTGAACATTCAGTACTTC. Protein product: CASSQRGQGVNIQYF.

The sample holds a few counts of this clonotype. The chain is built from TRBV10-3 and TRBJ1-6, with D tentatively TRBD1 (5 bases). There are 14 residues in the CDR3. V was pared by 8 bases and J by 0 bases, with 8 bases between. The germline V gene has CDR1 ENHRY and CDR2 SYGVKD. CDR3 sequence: CAISDSSYNSPLHF. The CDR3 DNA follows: TGTGCCATCTCAGACAGCTCCTATAATTCACCCCTCCACTTT.

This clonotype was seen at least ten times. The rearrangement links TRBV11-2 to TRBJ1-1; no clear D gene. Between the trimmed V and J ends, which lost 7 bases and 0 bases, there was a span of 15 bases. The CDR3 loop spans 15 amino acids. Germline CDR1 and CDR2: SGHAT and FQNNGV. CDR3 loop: CASIPAGKLNTEAFF. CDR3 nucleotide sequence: TGTGCCAGCATCCCCGCCGGCAAGTTGAACACTGAAGCTTTCTTT.

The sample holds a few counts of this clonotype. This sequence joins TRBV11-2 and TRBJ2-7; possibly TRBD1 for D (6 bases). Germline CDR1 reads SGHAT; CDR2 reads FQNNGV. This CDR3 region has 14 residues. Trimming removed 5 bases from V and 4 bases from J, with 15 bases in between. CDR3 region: CASSPRTDLYEQYF. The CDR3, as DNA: TGTGCCAGCAGCCCCCGGACAGACCTTTACGAGCAGTACTTC.

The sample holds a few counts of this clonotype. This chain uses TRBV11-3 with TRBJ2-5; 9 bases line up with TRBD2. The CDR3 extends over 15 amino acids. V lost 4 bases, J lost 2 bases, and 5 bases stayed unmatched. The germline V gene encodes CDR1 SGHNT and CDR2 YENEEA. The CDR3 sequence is CASSYMTSGQETQYF. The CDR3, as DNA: TGTGCCAGCAGCTACATGACTAGCGGTCAAGAGACCCAGTACTTC.

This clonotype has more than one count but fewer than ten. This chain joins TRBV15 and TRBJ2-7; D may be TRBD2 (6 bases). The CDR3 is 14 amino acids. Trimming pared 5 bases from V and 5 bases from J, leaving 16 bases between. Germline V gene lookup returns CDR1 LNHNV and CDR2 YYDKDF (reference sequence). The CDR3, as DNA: TGTGCCACCAGCCCTTCGGGACTCGGGAACGAGCAGTACTTC. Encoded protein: CATSPSGLGNEQYF.

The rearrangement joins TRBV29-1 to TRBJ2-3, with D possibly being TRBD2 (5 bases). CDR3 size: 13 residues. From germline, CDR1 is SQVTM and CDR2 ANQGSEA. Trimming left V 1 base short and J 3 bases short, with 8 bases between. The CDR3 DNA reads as TGCAGCGTTGAAGCACTAGTGACAGATACGCAGTATTTT. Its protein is CSVEALVTDTQYF.

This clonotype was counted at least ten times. CDR3 region: CASSSTRGDSYSPLHF. CDR3 coding DNA: TGTGCCAGCAGCTCCACAAGAGGGGATAGTTATTCACCCCTCCACTTT. The chain links TRBV7-9 to TRBJ1-6; TRBD1 might be the D (5 bases). The V gene lost 4 bases and the J gene lost 8 bases, with 18 bases spanning the gap. Germline V gene sequence: CDR1 SEHNR, CDR2 FQNEAQ (reference sequence). This CDR3 is 16 amino acids long.

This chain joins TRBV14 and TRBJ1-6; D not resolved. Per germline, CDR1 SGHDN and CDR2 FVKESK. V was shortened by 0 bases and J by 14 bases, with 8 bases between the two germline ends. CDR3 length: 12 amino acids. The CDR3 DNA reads TGTGCCAGCAGCCAAGATTTTTGGACCCTCCACTTT. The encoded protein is CASSQDFWTLHF.

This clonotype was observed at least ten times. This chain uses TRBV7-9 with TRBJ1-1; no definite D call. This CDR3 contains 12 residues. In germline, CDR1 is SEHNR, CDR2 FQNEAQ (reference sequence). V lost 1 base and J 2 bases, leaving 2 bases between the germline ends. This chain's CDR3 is CASSLVNTEAFF. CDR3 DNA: TGTGCCAGCAGCTTAGTCAACACTGAAGCTTTCTTT.

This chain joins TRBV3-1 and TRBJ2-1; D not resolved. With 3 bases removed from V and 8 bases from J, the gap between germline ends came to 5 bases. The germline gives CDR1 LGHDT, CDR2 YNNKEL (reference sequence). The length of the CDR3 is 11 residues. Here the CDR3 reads CASSQSHEQFF. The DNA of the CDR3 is TGTGCCAGCAGCCAGTCACATGAGCAGTTCTTC.

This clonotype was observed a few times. The CDR3 coding sequence is TGTGCCAGCAGCTTGGCCCCTGGGCAGGGGGCTTTCTACGAGCAGTACTTC. Its protein product is CASSLAPGQGAFYEQYF. The V and J genes are TRBV5-5 and TRBJ2-7, with 8 nucleotides matching TRBD1. CDR3 length: 17 amino acids. Germline CDR1 is SGHKS and CDR2 is YYEKEE (reference sequence). V lost 0 bases to trimming and J lost 3 bases; unmatched junction nucleotides: 11. Complete variable domain (other parts from reference TRBV5-5 and TRBJ2-7): DAGVTQSPTHLIKTRGQQVTLRCSPISGHKSVSWYQQVLGQGPQFIFQYYEKEERGRGNFPDRFSARQFPNYSSELNVNALLLGDSALYLCASSLAPGQGAFYEQYFGPGTRLTVT.

CDR3: CASSTPRPYDTQYF. The CDR3 DNA reads TGTGCCAGCAGTACCCCACGCCCATACGATACGCAGTATTTT. The J gene is TRBJ2-3, the V gene TRBV28; D gene ambiguous. The CDR3 extends over 14 amino acids. Trimming took 5 bases from V and 6 from J, leaving 15 bases between them. Germline V gives CDR1 MDHEN, CDR2 SYDVKM.

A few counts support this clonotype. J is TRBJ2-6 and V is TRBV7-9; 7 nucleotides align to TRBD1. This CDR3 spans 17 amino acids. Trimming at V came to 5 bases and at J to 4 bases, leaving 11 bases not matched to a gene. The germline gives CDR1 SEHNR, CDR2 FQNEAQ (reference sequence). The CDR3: CASSPDRAPFGANVLTF. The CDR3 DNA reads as TGTGCCAGCAGCCCAGACAGGGCCCCCTTCGGGGCCAACGTCCTGACTTTC.

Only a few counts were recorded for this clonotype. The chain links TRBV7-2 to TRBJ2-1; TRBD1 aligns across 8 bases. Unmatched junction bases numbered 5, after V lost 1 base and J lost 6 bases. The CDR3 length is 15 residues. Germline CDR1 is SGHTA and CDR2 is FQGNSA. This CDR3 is CASSLVSTGGNEQFF. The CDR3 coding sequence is TGTGCCAGCAGCTTAGTGAGTACAGGGGGCAATGAGCAGTTCTTC.

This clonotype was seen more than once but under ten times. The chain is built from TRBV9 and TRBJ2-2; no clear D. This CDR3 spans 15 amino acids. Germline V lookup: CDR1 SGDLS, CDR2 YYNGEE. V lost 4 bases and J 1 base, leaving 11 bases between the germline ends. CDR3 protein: CASSQAGRNTGELFF. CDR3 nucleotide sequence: TGTGCCAGCAGCCAGGCAGGCCGGAACACCGGGGAGCTGTTTTTT.